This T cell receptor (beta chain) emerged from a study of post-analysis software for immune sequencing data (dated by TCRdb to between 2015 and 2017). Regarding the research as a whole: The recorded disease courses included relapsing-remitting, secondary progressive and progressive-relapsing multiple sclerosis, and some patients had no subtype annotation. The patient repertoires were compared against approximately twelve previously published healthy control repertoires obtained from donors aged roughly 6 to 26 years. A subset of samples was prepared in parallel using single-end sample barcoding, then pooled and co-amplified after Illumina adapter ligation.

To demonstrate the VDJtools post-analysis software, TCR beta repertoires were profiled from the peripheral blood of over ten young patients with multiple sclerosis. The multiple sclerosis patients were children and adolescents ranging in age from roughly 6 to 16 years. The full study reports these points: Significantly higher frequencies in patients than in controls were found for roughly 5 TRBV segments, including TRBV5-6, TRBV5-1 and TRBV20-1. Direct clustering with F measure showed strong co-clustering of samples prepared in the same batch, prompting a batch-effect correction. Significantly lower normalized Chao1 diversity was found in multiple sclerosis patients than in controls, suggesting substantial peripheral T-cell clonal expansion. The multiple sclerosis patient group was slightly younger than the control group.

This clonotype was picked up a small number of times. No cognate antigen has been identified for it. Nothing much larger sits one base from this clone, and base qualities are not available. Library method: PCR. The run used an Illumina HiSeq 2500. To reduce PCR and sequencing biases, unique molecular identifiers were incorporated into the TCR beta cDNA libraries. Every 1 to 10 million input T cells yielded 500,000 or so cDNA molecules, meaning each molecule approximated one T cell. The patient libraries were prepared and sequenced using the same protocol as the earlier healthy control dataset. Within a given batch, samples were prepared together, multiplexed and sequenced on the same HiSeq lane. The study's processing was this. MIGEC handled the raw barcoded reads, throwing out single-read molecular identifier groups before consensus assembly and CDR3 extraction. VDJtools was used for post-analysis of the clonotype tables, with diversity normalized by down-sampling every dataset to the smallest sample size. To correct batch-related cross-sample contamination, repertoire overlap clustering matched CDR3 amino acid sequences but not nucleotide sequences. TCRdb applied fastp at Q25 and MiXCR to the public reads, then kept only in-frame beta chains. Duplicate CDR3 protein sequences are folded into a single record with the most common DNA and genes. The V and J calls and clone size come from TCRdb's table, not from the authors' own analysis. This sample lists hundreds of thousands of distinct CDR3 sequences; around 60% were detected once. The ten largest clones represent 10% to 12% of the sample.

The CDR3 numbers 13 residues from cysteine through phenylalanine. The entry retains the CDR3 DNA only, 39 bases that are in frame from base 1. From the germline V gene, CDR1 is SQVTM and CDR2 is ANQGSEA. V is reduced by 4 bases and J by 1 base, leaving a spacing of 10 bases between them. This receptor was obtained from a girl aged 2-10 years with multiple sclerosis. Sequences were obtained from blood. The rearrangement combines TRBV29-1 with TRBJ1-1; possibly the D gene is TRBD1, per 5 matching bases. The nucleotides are TGCAGCGTTGGAGGGGTCGAGAACACTGAAGCTTTCTTT. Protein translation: CSVGGVENTEAFF. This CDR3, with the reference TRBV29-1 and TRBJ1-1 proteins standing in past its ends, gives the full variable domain SAVISQKPSRDICQRGTSLTIQCQVDSQVTMMFWYRQQPGQSLTLIATANQGSEATYESGFVIDKFPISRPNLTFSTLTVSNMSPEDSSIYLCSVGGVENTEAFFGQGTRLTVV.